This T cell receptor (beta chain) was recovered during a study of blood T cell repertoires in COVID-19. Background on the study: Samples of COVID-19 (acute and convalescent) were obtained from the United States, Italy and Spain. In each case, the material was cDNA or gDNA derived from T cells, B-cell-depleted T cells, or PBMCs.

V was pared by 0 bases and J by 14 bases, with 16 bases between. The CDR3 extends over 13 amino acids. The germline gives CDR1 SGHDN, CDR2 FVKESK. The method was immunoSEQ multiplex PCR; TCRdb's version includes in-frame clones alone and lacks a portion of them. In the table there are some 330,000 clones, 88% of which are singletons. The source of this sequence is a woman aged 45-65 years with active or convalescent COVID-19. The source material was peripheral blood. This chain links TRBV14 with TRBJ1-2; no firm D call. The CDR3: CASSQDNRRLGTF. In DNA, the CDR3 is TGTGCCAGCAGCCAAGATAATAGGAGGTTAGGAACCTTC. Full variable domain (rest looked up from reference TRBV14 and TRBJ1-2): EAGVTQFPSHSVIEKGQTVTLRCDPISGHDNLYWYRRVMGKEIKFLLHFVKESKQDESGMPNNRFLAERTGGTYSTLKVQPAELEDSGVYFCASSQDNRRLGTFGSGTRLTVV.